The clone carrying this T cell receptor (beta chain) was recorded at least ten times. The source of the sample is a study of CD8 T cells in ankylosing spondylitis. V was shortened by 6 bases and J by 1 base, with 9 bases between the two germline ends. The CDR3 runs to 14 residues. TCRdb re-analysed the 5' RACE reads in MiXCR, keeping a single row per CDR3 protein. The sample records 30,000 to 35,000 distinct CDR3 sequences, under 40% being singletons. This rearrangement joins TRBV12-3 or TRBV12-4 to TRBJ2-2; tentatively, D is TRBD1 (5 bases). Sequences were obtained from synovial fluid, either unsorted or a sorted T cell fraction (not recorded which). The sequence was obtained from a male donor with ankylosing spondylitis. The CDR3 is CASSSTGNTGELFF. In nucleotides, the CDR3 is TGTGCCAGCAGCTCTACAGGGAACACCGGGGAGCTGTTTTTT.